These 26 T cell receptor beta chains were all obtained from the same sample, sequenced in a study of post-analysis software for immune sequencing data. Study-level results: Controls had lower frequencies than patients of about 5 TRBV segments, which included TRBV5-6, TRBV5-1 and TRBV20-1.

Their antigen targets remain unknown. Unique molecular identifiers were built into the TCR beta cDNA libraries. TCRdb ran MiXCR on the PCR reads and lists one entry per CDR3 protein. Among about 180,000 distinct CDR3 sequences, roughly 31% were seen once, and the ten largest hold roughly 1.6%. Sequenced: blood. All receptors derive from a girl between 5 and 17 years old with multiple sclerosis.

The chain is built from TRBV7-9 and TRBJ2-7, with no clear D. Germline CDR1 SEHNR, CDR2 FQNEAQ (reference sequence). The CDR3 sequence is 12 residues long. V lost 5 bases, J lost 2 bases, and 7 bases lay in between. The CDR3 DNA sequence: TGTGCCAGCAGCGGCCGGACCTACGAGCAGTACTTC. It is translated as CASSGRTYEQYF.

Worth noting for this clonotype: A much bigger clone sits one base away, suggesting this may be a read error. DNA for the CDR3: TGTGCCAGCCAGCATGGGGGTGAGGCCGAGCAGGACTTC. Translated, it gives CASQHGGEAEQDF. The genes are TRBV9 and TRBJ2-5; D possibly matches TRBD1 or TRBD2 (5 bases each). This CDR3 comprises 13 residues. Germline-derived CDR1 and CDR2 are SGDLS and YYNGEE.

Only one count was recorded for this clonotype. At one end, the junction sequence differs from germline, possibly due to a read error. V gene TRBV20-1 combines with J gene TRBJ2-1; D may correspond to TRBD1 or TRBD2 (6 bases each). Germline CDR1 is DFQATT and CDR2 is SNEGSKA (reference sequence). The CDR3 consists of 14 residues. The CDR3 nucleotides read TGCAGTGCTAGAGATCTCCTGGGGGGCAATGAACAGTTCTTC. Translation: CSARDLLGGNEQFF.

The chain recombines TRBV11-2 with TRBJ1-2; no definite D call. Germline assignment: CDR1 SGHAT and CDR2 FQNNGV. With 1 base removed from V and 4 bases from J, the gap between germline ends came to 13 bases. The CDR3 is made up of 15 amino acids. CDR3 loop: CASSLAEHLSYGYTF. The CDR3 coding sequence is TGTGCCAGCAGCTTAGCAGAGCATCTTAGCTATGGCTACACCTTC.

This clonotype was counted many times. The chain uses TRBV6-5 and TRBJ2-5; TRBD1 aligns across 7 bases. V dropped 5 bases and J dropped 7; count of bases not matched to a gene: 7. This CDR3 region has 13 residues. Germline V lookup: CDR1 MNHEY, CDR2 SVGAGI. The CDR3 DNA reads TGTGCCAGCAGTACCGACAGGGCAGGGACCCAGTACTTC. Translating it yields CASSTDRAGTQYF.

The rearrangement links TRBV27 to TRBJ1-2; D remains ambiguous. V lost 11 bases, J lost 4 bases, and 20 bases lay in between. This CDR3 contains 14 residues. CDR1 is MNHEY, CDR2 SMNVEV, per germline (reference sequence). The CDR3 loop is CARSERTFLYGYTF. DNA for the CDR3: TGTGCCCGCTCCGAGAGGACTTTTCTCTATGGCTACACCTTC.

V gene TRBV14 combines with J gene TRBJ2-1, with 8 nucleotides matching TRBD1. The last part of the DNA fits TRBJ2-7 better; the J call may be wrong. This CDR3 has 17 amino acids. Germline loops: CDR1 SGHDN, CDR2 FVKESK. As DNA, the CDR3 is TGTGCCAGCAGCCAAGGCCTCGGACAGGGTTCTTACAATGAGCAGTACTTC. Protein product: CASSQGLGQGSYNEQYF.

This clonotype was seen a few times. The chain couples TRBV3-1 to TRBJ2-5, with 10 bases matching TRBD1. The germline V gene encodes CDR1 LGHDT and CDR2 YNNKEL (reference sequence). The length of the CDR3 is 15 residues. V shed 2 bases and J 5 bases; nucleotides not matched to a gene: 5. The CDR3 sequence: CASSQFRDRGETQYF. In nucleotides, the CDR3 is TGTGCCAGCAGCCAATTCCGGGACAGGGGTGAGACCCAGTACTTC.

The chain uses TRBV25-1 and TRBJ2-5, with a tentative D call TRBD2 (5 bases). The end of the DNA aligns better with TRBJ2-7, so the J call may be wrong. The CDR3 is 17 amino acids. Looked up from germline, CDR1 is MGHDK and CDR2 is SYGVNS. The CDR3 is CASSESGRRLAFYEQYF. As DNA, the CDR3 is TGTGCCAGCAGTGAGTCTGGGAGACGGTTGGCTTTCTACGAGCAGTACTTC.

The V and J genes are TRBV18 and TRBJ2-5, with no clear D. The length of the CDR3 is 14 residues. CDR1 KGHSH and CDR2 LQKENI come from the germline V gene. Trimming removed 0 bases from V and 3 bases from J, with 8 bases in between. In nucleotides, the CDR3 is TGTGCCAGCTCACCACCGATCAAAAAAGAGACCCAGTACTTC. Amino acids: CASSPPIKKETQYF.

This chain joins TRBV20-1 and TRBJ2-7; D is tentatively TRBD1 or TRBD2 (6 bases each). This CDR3 comprises 14 residues. Trimming shortened V by 6 bases and J by 2 bases, and 17 bases separated the two germline ends. Looked up from germline, CDR1 is DFQATT and CDR2 is SNEGSKA (reference sequence). Here the CDR3 DNA reads TGCAGTGCCCCCATCCGGGGGACAACCTACGAGCAGTACTTC. This codes for CSAPIRGTTYEQYF.

The gene calls are TRBV27 and TRBJ2-3, with 13 bases aligning to TRBD2. The trim removed 4 bases at V and 5 bases at J, leaving 9 bases unmatched. This CDR3 has 17 residues. Looked up from germline, CDR1 is MNHEY and CDR2 is SMNVEV (reference sequence). CDR3 amino acids: CASSSPTSGRDLDTQYF. CDR3 coding DNA: TGTGCCAGCAGTTCGCCCACTAGCGGGAGGGACCTAGATACGCAGTATTTT.

At least ten counts were recorded for this clonotype. V usage is TRBV18 and J usage is TRBJ2-6, with D possibly being TRBD1 or TRBD2 (5 bases each). The germline V and J ends were trimmed by 8 bases and 2 bases, with 10 bases remaining between them. CDR1 KGHSH and CDR2 LQKENI come from the germline V gene. The CDR3 spans 14 residues. The CDR3 DNA is TGTGCCAGCAACCAGGGAGCTGGGGCCAACGTCCTGACTTTC. Its translation is CASNQGAGANVLTF.

The V call is TRBV7-8, the J call TRBJ2-7; D may correspond to TRBD1 or TRBD2 (5 bases each). The length of the CDR3 is 16 residues. V lost 5 bases to trimming and J lost 0 bases, with 17 bases between them. In germline, CDR1 is SGHVS, CDR2 FQNEAQ. CDR3 loop: CASSGPGTGVSYEQYF. In DNA form, the CDR3 reads TGTGCCAGCAGCGGACCCGGGACGGGCGTCTCCTACGAGCAGTACTTC.

V gene TRBV6-5 combines with J gene TRBJ1-2; perhaps TRBD1 as D (5 bases). This CDR3 region has 16 residues. Trimming shortened V by 2 bases and J by 7 bases, and 20 bases separated the two germline ends. Germline V gene lookup returns CDR1 MNHEY and CDR2 SVGAGI. This CDR3 is CASSYTTRFTGGGYTF. In DNA, the CDR3 is TGTGCCAGCAGTTACACTACCCGATTCACAGGAGGTGGCTACACCTTC.

The V gene is TRBV5-1, the J gene TRBJ1-2, with D tentatively TRBD1 (6 bases). This CDR3 comprises 12 residues. Germline V CDR1 and CDR2: SGHRS, YFSETQ. The germline V and J ends were trimmed by 3 bases and 8 bases, with 11 bases remaining between them. CDR3 region: CASSYPGDGYTF. The DNA of the CDR3 is TGCGCCAGCAGCTACCCAGGGGACGGCTACACCTTC.

Comments on this clonotype: This may arise from a read error, as a much more abundant clone is one base away. This chain connects TRBV2 to TRBJ2-7; possible D gene TRBD1, 5 bases. Trimming stripped 3 bases from V and 0 bases from J, with 12 bases between. CDR3 size: 15 residues. The V gene's germline CDR1 is SNHLY and CDR2 FYNNEI. CDR3: CASSDRAGSSYEQYF. The CDR3 nucleotides are TGTGCCAGCAGTGACAGGGCAGGGTCCTCCTACGAGCAGTACTTC.

Notes on this clonotype: This may be a read error, as it is one base from a much larger clone. The CDR3 loop is CASSPLPNEQFF. DNA of the CDR3: TGTGCCAGCAGCCCGCTCCCGAATGAGCAGTTCTTC. This sequence joins TRBV7-2 and TRBJ2-1; no clear D gene. Germline V gives CDR1 SGHTA, CDR2 FQGNSA. The V end lost 5 bases, the J end lost 7 bases, and 9 bases lay between the germline ends. The CDR3 loop spans 12 amino acids.

A remark on this clonotype: Being one base from a much bigger clone, this may be a read error. The V call is TRBV6-1, the J call TRBJ2-1; TRBD2 might be the D (6 bases). This CDR3 has 19 residues. Per the germline V gene, CDR1 is MNHNS and CDR2 is SASEGT. Here the CDR3 DNA reads TGTGCCAGCAGTCGAAGCAGCCCGGGAGTTCGGCTGGGCTACAATGAGCGGTTCTTC. This encodes CASSRSSPGVRLGYNERFF.

As for this clonotype: At one end the junction does not follow the germline gene, possibly because of a read error. The J gene is TRBJ2-3, the V gene TRBV20-1; TRBD1 matches 8 bases. Looked up from germline, CDR1 is DFQATT and CDR2 is SNEGSKA (reference sequence). CDR3 length: 14 residues. This chain's CDR3 is CSAISAGGTDMQYF. CDR3 DNA sequence: TGCAGTGCTATCTCGGCAGGGGGCACAGATATGCAGTATTTT.

This clonotype has a handful of counts. The chain joins TRBV11-2 to TRBJ1-2, with TRBD1 as a possible D gene (6 bases). The V and J ends lost 4 bases and 8 bases respectively, with 20 bases between them. Germline CDR1 SGHAT, CDR2 FQNNGV. The CDR3 is 15 residues long. The CDR3 region has the DNA TGTGCCAGCAGCTCATGGGGACGGGGGGCGGAAGGCTACACCTTC. Translated: CASSSWGRGAEGYTF.

This clonotype was recorded a few times. This chain links TRBV12-3 or TRBV12-4 with TRBJ1-5; no reliable D call. The CDR3 loop spans 14 amino acids. The germline V and J ends were trimmed by 5 bases and 3 bases, with 11 bases remaining between them. Here the CDR3 DNA reads TGTGCCAGCAGTCCCAGAGGTACCAATCAGCCCCAGCATTTT. Residues: CASSPRGTNQPQHF.

This clonotype was counted many times. The rearrangement joins TRBV3-1 to TRBJ2-1; either TRBD1 or TRBD2 may supply D (5 bases each). The V end was cut by 0 bases, the J end by 9 bases, with 12 bases between. CDR3 length: 14 amino acids. Looked up from germline, CDR1 is LGHDT and CDR2 is YNNKEL (reference sequence). This CDR3 reads CASSQDWGISEQFF. In DNA form, the CDR3 reads TGTGCCAGCAGCCAAGACTGGGGGATAAGTGAGCAGTTCTTC.

This clonotype was recorded a few times. The chain uses TRBV24-1 and TRBJ1-2; D gene uncertain. The CDR3 is made up of 12 amino acids. Per germline, CDR1 KGHDR and CDR2 SFDVKD. Trimming stripped 5 bases from V and 3 bases from J, with 6 bases between. The chain's CDR3 is CATSAGDYGYTF. Here the CDR3 DNA reads TGTGCCACCAGTGCCGGGGACTATGGCTACACCTTC.

The chain recombines TRBV7-2 with TRBJ2-2; no firm D call. Per germline, CDR1 SGHTA and CDR2 FQGNSA. The CDR3 extends over 15 amino acids. V was trimmed by 3 bases and J by 6 bases, leaving 14 bases between them. The CDR3 region has the DNA TGTGCCAGCAGCTTCCGAACACACGGCGCCGGGGAGCTGTTTTTT. Protein: CASSFRTHGAGELFF.

A note on this clonotype: This may arise from a read error, as a much more abundant clone is one base away. This chain joins TRBV29-1 and TRBJ2-5; D perhaps matches TRBD2 (6 bases). Germline V lookup: CDR1 SQVTM, CDR2 ANQGSEA. Trimming shortened V by 6 bases and J by 4 bases, and 15 bases separated the two germline ends. The CDR3 extends over 13 amino acids. The CDR3 nucleotides are TGCAGCGTCATAACGGGAGCGGGAGAGACCCAGTACTTC. It translates to CSVITGAGETQYF.